Detailed here is one T cell receptor beta chain. The sample is drawn from a study of PD-1 blockade in classical Hodgkin lymphoma. The CDR3 length is 17 residues. With 7 bases clipped from V and 0 bases from J, the junction kept 12 bases outside the gene matches. Per germline, CDR1 MDHEN and CDR2 SYDVKM. Patients all relapsed after autologous stem cell transplantation, and there was variation in brentuximab vedotin exposure. The method was immunoSEQ multiplex PCR; TCRdb's version includes in-frame clones alone and lacks a portion of them. The sample shows about 93,000 clones, around 90% of them seen only once.

The chain recombines TRBV28 with TRBJ1-5, with TRBD1 identical over 7 bases. This sample comprised peripheral blood mononuclear cells (PBMCs), obtained before the second cycle of nivolumab. The clonotype was recovered from a human donor with classical Hodgkin lymphoma. In nucleotides, the CDR3 is TGTGCCAGCACTCTCGGGACAGAATTTTATAGCAATCAGCCCCAGCATTTT. Amino acid sequence: CASTLGTEFYSNQPQHF.